The 12 T cell receptor beta chains given below trace back to one sample, sequenced in a study of blood T cell repertoires in COVID-19. Here immunoSEQ multiplex PCR was the method, and the copy in TCRdb shows in-frame clones only, minus some. The sample records about 180,000 clones, 80% to 90% being singletons. What was sequenced was peripheral blood. The receptors were gathered from a human donor with active or convalescent COVID-19. The donor label of this sample is uncertain.

J is TRBJ1-3 and V is TRBV19, with a possible D match to TRBD1 (5 bases). Deletions cut 3 bases from V and 2 bases from J, with 23 bases between. Per the germline V gene, CDR1 is LNHDA and CDR2 is SQIVND (reference sequence). This CDR3 is built from 19 residues. CDR3 sequence: CASSILGPGRAAAGNTIYF. CDR3 nucleotide sequence: TGTGCCAGTAGTATTTTAGGTCCGGGCAGGGCGGCAGCTGGAAACACCATATATTTT.

V gene TRBV24-1 combines with J gene TRBJ1-1, with D perhaps matching TRBD1 (6 bases). Germline V gives CDR1 KGHDR, CDR2 SFDVKD. This CDR3 has 16 residues. The V gene lost 8 bases and the J gene lost 4 bases, with 22 bases spanning the gap. CDR3 sequence (DNA): TGTGCCACCAAGAGTGATAGGGGGGGCGCAGGCACTGAAGCTTTCTTT. Translation gives CATKSDRGGAGTEAFF.

This sequence joins TRBV28 and TRBJ1-2, with D hard to call. Trimming stripped 3 bases from V and 7 bases from J, with 6 bases between. The germline CDR1 and CDR2 sequences are MDHEN and SYDVKM. This CDR3 has 11 amino acids. The CDR3 nucleotides are TGTGCCAGCAGTTTGTTCGGTGGCTACACCTTC. This gives the protein CASSLFGGYTF.

The chain combines TRBV11-3 with TRBJ1-1; D not resolved. This CDR3 is built from 14 residues. Trimming cost V 5 bases and J 6 bases, with 16 bases left between them. Per the germline V gene, CDR1 is SGHNT and CDR2 is YENEEA. The DNA for the CDR3 is TGTGCCAGCAGCCTGCAGGTGGTGAGCCCTGAAGCTTTCTTT. This encodes CASSLQVVSPEAFF.

The V and J genes are TRBV24-1 and TRBJ2-7; TRBD1 aligns across 8 bases. The germline V gene encodes CDR1 KGHDR and CDR2 SFDVKD. The CDR3 runs to 15 residues. V was clipped by 4 bases and J by 3 bases; unmatched bases: 7. CDR3 sequence: CATSDRTGTLYEQYF. In DNA, the CDR3 is TGTGCCACCAGTGACCGGACAGGGACCCTCTACGAGCAGTACTTC.

The gene calls are TRBV3-1 (or the pseudogene TRBV3-2) and TRBJ2-7, with 7 bases that match TRBD1. Germline trimming cut 3 bases from V and 3 bases from J; bases unmatched to any gene: 5. The CDR3 is 14 amino acids. Germline lookup yields CDR1 LGHDT and CDR2 YNNKEL (reference sequence). The chain's CDR3 is CASSHWDRSYEQYF. DNA for the CDR3: TGTGCCAGCAGCCACTGGGACAGAAGCTACGAGCAGTACTTC.

This clone was counted between two and nine times. V usage is TRBV5-8 and J usage is TRBJ1-2, with a weak D call TRBD1 (5 bases). V shed 5 bases and J shed 8 bases, with 16 bases lying between them. The CDR3 sequence is 13 residues long. Per germline, CDR1 SGHTS and CDR2 YDEGEE. The CDR3 spells CASRGGRGFGYTF. CDR3 DNA: TGTGCCAGCAGGGGGGGAAGGGGCTTCGGCTACACCTTC.

CDR3 nucleotide sequence: TGTGCCAGCAGTTTTAGACTAAGCAACACCATATATTTT. Its translation: CASSFRLSNTIYF. This chain joins TRBV27 and TRBJ1-3; no definite D call. CDR1 and CDR2 from the germline V gene are MNHEY and SMNVEV (reference sequence). The CDR3 consists of 13 residues. Trimming pared 3 bases from V and 7 bases from J, leaving 10 bases between.

CDR3 coding DNA: TGTGCCACCAGTGCCGGGACTAGCGGAAACACAGATACGCAGTATTTT. It encodes CATSAGTSGNTDTQYF. This chain joins TRBV24-1 and TRBJ2-3; 11 nucleotides align to TRBD2. CDR3 size: 16 residues. With V trimmed by 5 bases and J by 2 bases, 5 bases remained unmatched. The germline gives CDR1 KGHDR, CDR2 SFDVKD.

The chain uses TRBV19 and TRBJ1-5; perhaps TRBD1 as D (6 bases). Germline V gene lookup returns CDR1 LNHDA and CDR2 SQIVND (reference sequence). The V end lost 6 bases, the J end lost 7 bases, and 28 bases lay between the germline ends. This CDR3 has 18 amino acids. The CDR3 here is CASRRPTEDSPMRQPQHF. The CDR3 DNA is TGTGCCAGTAGGCGCCCAACTGAGGACAGTCCAATGCGGCAGCCCCAGCATTTT.

A note on this clone: Sequence at one end of the junction differs from germline and may be a read error. The chain carries TRBV18 and TRBJ2-7; TRBD2 aligns across 7 bases. Germline V gives CDR1 KGHSH, CDR2 LQKENI. CDR3 length: 14 amino acids. CDR3 sequence reads: CATSEASGPYEQYF. The CDR3 coding sequence is TGTGCCACCTCAGAGGCTAGCGGACCCTACGAGCAGTACTTC.

V and J are TRBV24-1 and TRBJ1-5; TRBD1 agrees at 8 bases. Germline V gene sequence: CDR1 KGHDR, CDR2 SFDVKD. V lost 4 bases and J lost 6; bases outside the gene matches: 7. The CDR3 runs 15 residues. CDR3 protein: CATSDSGQGSQPQHF. In DNA, the CDR3 is TGTGCCACCAGTGACTCAGGACAGGGCAGTCAGCCCCAGCATTTT.